The rows below give T cell receptor beta chains drawn from one sample of a study of blood T cell repertoires in COVID-19. The protocol was immunoSEQ multiplex PCR, while the TCRdb copy is restricted to in-frame clones and leaves out a portion. The sample carries some 180,000 clones, 75% to 90% recorded once. Sequencing was performed on peripheral blood. The origin of the receptors is an older woman with acute or convalescent COVID-19. Both conserved end residues are part of each CDR3. The order of the fields is V gene, clone size, D gene, J gene, CDR3 protein. The D gene is left open where the match is weak. Clone size is given for some rows only: seen once, a few or many times, or a class if the clone is expanded.

TRBV5-1	.	.	TRBJ2-7	CASSLRQGGYEQYF
TRBV3-1/TRBV3-2	.	.	TRBJ2-1	CASSQGGRGYNEQFF
TRBV3-1/TRBV3-2	.	.	TRBJ2-3	CASSQGNRQPDTQYF
TRBV7-9	.	.	TRBJ2-1	CASSSLGGEQFF
TRBV30	.	TRBD1	TRBJ2-1	CAWRGWGQGMGEQFF
TRBV28	.	.	TRBJ2-1	CASSPPTASYNEQFF
TRBV6-5	.	.	TRBJ2-7	CASSPRDTFYEQYF
TRBV18	.	.	TRBJ1-4	CASSPPARAEKLFF
TRBV18	.	TRBD1	TRBJ2-4	CASSTGQSNIQYF
TRBV7-9	.	TRBD2	TRBJ2-1	CASSYRDYRSDEQFF
TRBV6-5	.	.	TRBJ2-1	CASSYSGGGGVNEQFF
TRBV6-4	once	.	TRBJ2-1	CASSDGAGSRQFF
TRBV15	.	.	TRBJ1-3	CATSRDRGFGNTIYF
TRBV12-3/TRBV12-4	.	.	TRBJ1-2	CASSLRGLLGYTF
TRBV13	.	.	TRBJ1-6	CASSLTRGSPLHF
TRBV29-1	.	TRBD1	TRBJ1-1	CSVGGTGASTEAFF
TRBV2	.	.	TRBJ1-2	CASSEEAQGYGYTF
TRBV29-1	.	.	TRBJ1-5	CSVSQGVNQPQHF
TRBV23-1	few	.	TRBJ2-7	CASLWLSYEQYF
TRBV30	once	TRBD1	TRBJ1-6	CAWSDQDRGFYNSPLHF
TRBV3-1/TRBV3-2	once	.	TRBJ2-3	CASSQVSSSTDTQYF
TRBV11-3	.	.	TRBJ1-3	CASSRVAGNTIYF
TRBV6-5	.	.	TRBJ1-1	CASSYSLNTEAFF
TRBV29-1	.	.	TRBJ2-5	CSVEGRSETQYF
TRBV5-4	.	.	TRBJ2-1	CASSPNLQGSYNEQFF
TRBV18	.	TRBD1	TRBJ1-1	CASSPGTGRVTEAFF
TRBV27	.	TRBD1	TRBJ1-2	CASSYLQGAASYTF
TRBV4-2	.	.	TRBJ1-1	CASSQDRGGNAEAFF
TRBV19	.	.	TRBJ1-2	CASSIQGYGYTF
TRBV11-1	.	.	TRBJ2-3	CASSLRAQGDTDTQYF
TRBV19	once	TRBD1	TRBJ1-4	CASSFRDRRNGLFF
TRBV5-1	.	.	TRBJ2-1	CASSFEGGSSYNEQFF
TRBV15	.	.	TRBJ2-1	CATSGIPSYNEQFF
TRBV5-1	once	TRBD1	TRBJ1-3	CASSLNGQGSGNTIYF
TRBV10-3	.	TRBD2	TRBJ2-1	CAIRRASGAGNEQFF
TRBV20-1	.	.	TRBJ1-5	CSASLLGVGQPQHF
TRBV5-1	.	.	TRBJ1-2	CASSLGGTDYGYTF
TRBV7-9	.	TRBD1	TRBJ2-2	CASSGTGNTGELFF
TRBV2	.	.	TRBJ1-2	CASTVDRSNYGYTF
TRBV6-5	.	.	TRBJ1-5	CASSYFQNQPQHF
TRBV28	.	.	TRBJ2-1	CASSLAGSSYNEQFF
TRBV5-4	.	.	TRBJ1-2	CASSSQGLNYGYTF
TRBV7-8	.	.	TRBJ2-2	CAVGARELFF
TRBV7-9	.	TRBD1	TRBJ2-5	CASSLPTGAETQYF
TRBV6-5	.	.	TRBJ2-1	CASSYSRGDNEQFF
TRBV2	once	.	TRBJ2-1	CASRLLVSLNEQFF
TRBV7-6	.	.	TRBJ2-3	CASSLGTSTDTQYF
TRBV13	.	.	TRBJ1-4	CASSFRNEKLFF
TRBV29-1	once	TRBD2	TRBJ2-7	CSVEGYRGAYEQYF
TRBV28	once	TRBD1	TRBJ2-7	CASSSLPGQGAVEQYF
TRBV28	.	TRBD2	TRBJ2-5	CASSLLAGVQETQYF
TRBV29-1	.	.	TRBJ1-2	CSVEPGATVTNYGYTF
TRBV28	.	TRBD1	TRBJ2-7	CASRGTGLYEQYF